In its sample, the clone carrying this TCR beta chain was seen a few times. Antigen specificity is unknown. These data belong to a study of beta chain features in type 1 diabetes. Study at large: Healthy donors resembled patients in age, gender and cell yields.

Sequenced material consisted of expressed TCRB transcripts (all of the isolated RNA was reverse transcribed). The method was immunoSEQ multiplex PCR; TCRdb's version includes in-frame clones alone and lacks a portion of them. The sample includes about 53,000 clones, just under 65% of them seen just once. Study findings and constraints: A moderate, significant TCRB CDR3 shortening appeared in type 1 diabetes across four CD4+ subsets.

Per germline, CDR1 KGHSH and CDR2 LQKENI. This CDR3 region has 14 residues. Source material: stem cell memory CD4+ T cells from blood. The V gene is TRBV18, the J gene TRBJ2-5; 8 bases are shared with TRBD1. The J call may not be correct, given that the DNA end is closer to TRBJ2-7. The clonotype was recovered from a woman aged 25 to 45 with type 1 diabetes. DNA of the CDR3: TGTGCCAGCTCACCGGACAGGGCGGTCTACGAGCAGTACTTC. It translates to CASSPDRAVYEQYF.